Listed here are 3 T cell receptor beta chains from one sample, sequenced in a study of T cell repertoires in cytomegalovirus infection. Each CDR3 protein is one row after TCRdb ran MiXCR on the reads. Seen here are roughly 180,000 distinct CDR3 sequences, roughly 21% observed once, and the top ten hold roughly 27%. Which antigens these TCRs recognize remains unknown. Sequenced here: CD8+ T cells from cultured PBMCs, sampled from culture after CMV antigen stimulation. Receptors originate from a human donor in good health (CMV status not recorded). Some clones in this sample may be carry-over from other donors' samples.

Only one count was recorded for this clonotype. This chain's CDR3 is CASSLRKLTDTQYF. The DNA of the CDR3 is TGTGCCAGCAGTTTAAGAAAGCTCACAGATACGCAGTATTTT. The rearrangement joins TRBV27 to TRBJ2-3, with D hard to call. Trimming left V 2 bases short and J 2 bases short, with 8 bases between. The CDR3 spans 14 residues. Germline CDR1 reads MNHEY; CDR2 reads SMNVEV (reference sequence).

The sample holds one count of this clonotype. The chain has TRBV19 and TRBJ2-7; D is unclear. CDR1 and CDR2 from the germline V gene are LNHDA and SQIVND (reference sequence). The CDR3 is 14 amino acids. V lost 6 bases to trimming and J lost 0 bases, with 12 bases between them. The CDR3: CASSDSAISYEQYF. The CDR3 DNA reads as TGTGCCAGTAGCGACTCAGCGATCTCCTACGAGCAGTACTTC.

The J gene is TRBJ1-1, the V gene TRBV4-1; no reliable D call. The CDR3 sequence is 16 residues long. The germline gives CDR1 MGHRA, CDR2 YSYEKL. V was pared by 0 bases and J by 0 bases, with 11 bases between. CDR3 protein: CASSQEGGRLNTEAFF. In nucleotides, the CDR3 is TGCGCCAGCAGCCAAGAGGGCGGGCGGTTGAACACTGAAGCTTTCTTT.